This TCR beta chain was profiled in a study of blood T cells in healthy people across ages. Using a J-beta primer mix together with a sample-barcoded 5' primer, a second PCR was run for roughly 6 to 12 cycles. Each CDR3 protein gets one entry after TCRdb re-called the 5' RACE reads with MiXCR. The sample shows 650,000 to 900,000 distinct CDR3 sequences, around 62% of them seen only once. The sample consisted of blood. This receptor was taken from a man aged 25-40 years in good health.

The CDR3 sequence: CASSLARAPRRGTEAFF. In DNA form, the CDR3 reads TGTGCCAGCAGCTTAGCGAGGGCGCCCAGGCGGGGCACTGAAGCTTTCTTT. The chain carries TRBV7-2 and TRBJ1-1; D unresolved. CDR3 length: 17 residues. Trimming pared 0 bases from V and 4 bases from J, leaving 18 bases between. Germline CDR1 reads SGHTA; CDR2 reads FQGNSA. The variable domain in full, with the rest retrieved from reference TRBV7-2 and TRBJ1-1, is GAGVSQSPSNKVTEKGKDVELRCDPISGHTALYWYRQSLGQGLEFLIYFQGNSAPDKSGLPSDRFSAERTGGSVSTLTIQRTQQEDSAVYLCASSLARAPRRGTEAFFGQGTRLTVV.